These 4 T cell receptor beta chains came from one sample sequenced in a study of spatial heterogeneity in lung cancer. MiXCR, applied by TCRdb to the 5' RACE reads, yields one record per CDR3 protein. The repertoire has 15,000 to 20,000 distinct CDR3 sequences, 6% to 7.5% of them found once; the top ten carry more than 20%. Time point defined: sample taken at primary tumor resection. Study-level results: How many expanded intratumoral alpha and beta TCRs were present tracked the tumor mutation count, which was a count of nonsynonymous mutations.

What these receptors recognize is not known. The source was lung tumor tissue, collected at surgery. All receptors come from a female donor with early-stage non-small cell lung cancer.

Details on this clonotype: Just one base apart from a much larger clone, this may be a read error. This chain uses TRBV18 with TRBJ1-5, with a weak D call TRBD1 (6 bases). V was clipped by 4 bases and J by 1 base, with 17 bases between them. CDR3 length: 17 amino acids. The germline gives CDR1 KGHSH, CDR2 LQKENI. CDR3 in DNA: TGTGCCAGCTCACTGAGTGCTGTGGGGGCGAGCAATCAGCCCCAGCATTTT. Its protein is CASSLSAVGASNQPQHF.

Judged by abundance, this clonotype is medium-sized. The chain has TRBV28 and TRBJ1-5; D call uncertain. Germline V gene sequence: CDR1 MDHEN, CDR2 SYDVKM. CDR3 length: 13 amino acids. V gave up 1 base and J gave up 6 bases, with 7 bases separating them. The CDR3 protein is CASSLLGGQPQHF. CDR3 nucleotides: TGTGCCAGCAGTTTATTAGGAGGTCAGCCCCAGCATTTT.

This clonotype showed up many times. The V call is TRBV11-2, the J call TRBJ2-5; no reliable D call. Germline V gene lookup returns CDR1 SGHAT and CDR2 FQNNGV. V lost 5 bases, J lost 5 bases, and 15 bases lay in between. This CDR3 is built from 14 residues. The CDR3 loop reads CASSQSWGRETQYF. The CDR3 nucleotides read TGTGCCAGCAGCCAATCCTGGGGTCGGGAGACCCAGTACTTC.

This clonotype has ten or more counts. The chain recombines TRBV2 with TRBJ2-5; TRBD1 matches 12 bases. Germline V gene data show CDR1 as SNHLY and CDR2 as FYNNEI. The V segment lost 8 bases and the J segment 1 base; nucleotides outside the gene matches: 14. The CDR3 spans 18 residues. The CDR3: CASWAPGTGGQVQETQYF. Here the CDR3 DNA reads TGTGCCAGCTGGGCCCCCGGGACAGGGGGCCAAGTCCAAGAGACCCAGTACTTC.